These 10 T cell receptor beta chains were all obtained from the same sample, sequenced in a study of control samples from healthy donors and cancer patients. Sequenced by immunoSEQ multiplex PCR; TCRdb stores in-frame clones only, minus some. The sample carries about 120,000 clones, 87% recorded once. Sequences were obtained from blood. These receptors all stem from a man younger than 45 in good health.

The chain employs TRBV19 and TRBJ1-5, with D possibly TRBD1 on 6 matching bases. The CDR3 totals 14 residues. V was trimmed by 9 bases and J by 0 bases, leaving 12 bases between them. CDR1 is LNHDA, CDR2 SQIVND, per germline (reference sequence). Written as DNA, the CDR3 is TGTGCCAGCGATAGGGGGATTAGCAATCAGCCCCAGCATTTT. It translates to CASDRGISNQPQHF. Drawing the rest from reference TRBV19 and TRBJ1-5, the complete variable domain is DGGITQSPKYLFRKEGQNVTLSCEQNLNHDAMYWYRQDPGQGLRLIYYSQIVNDFQKGDIAEGYSVSREKKESFPLTVTSAQKNPTAFYLCASDRGISNQPQHFGDGTRLSIL.

J is TRBJ1-4 and V is TRBV5-6; 7 bases match TRBD1. J was trimmed by 5 bases and V by 4 bases; bases with no gene match: 2. This CDR3 contains 13 residues. Germline loops: CDR1 SGHDT, CDR2 YYEEEE. The CDR3 nucleotides read TGTGCCAGCAGCAGGGACAGAAATGAAAAACTGTTTTTT. This sequence encodes CASSRDRNEKLFF.

V gene TRBV19 combines with J gene TRBJ1-4; the match to TRBD1 covers 9 bases. The junction had 7 bases not matched to a gene; V was cut back by 5 bases and J by 6 bases. CDR1 is LNHDA, CDR2 SQIVND, per germline (reference sequence). CDR3 length: 15 amino acids. This CDR3 reads CASSLLQGADEKLFF. The CDR3 DNA reads as TGTGCCAGTAGTTTGCTACAGGGGGCGGATGAAAAACTGTTTTTT.

The V gene is TRBV19, the J gene TRBJ2-1; D is undetermined. The CDR3 is made up of 14 amino acids. Trimming shortened V by 6 bases and J by 7 bases, and 16 bases separated the two germline ends. Germline V gene data show CDR1 as LNHDA and CDR2 as SQIVND (reference sequence). As DNA, the CDR3 is TGTGCCAGTAGCACAACACCCTTCCGGAATGAGCAGTTCTTC. Encoded protein: CASSTTPFRNEQFF.

The chain has TRBV12-3 or TRBV12-4 and TRBJ2-5; 7 bases align to TRBD1. J was trimmed by 3 bases and V by 6 bases; bases with no gene match: 4. This CDR3 contains 13 residues. DNA for the CDR3: TGTGCCAGCAGACCCCAGGGGGAAGAGACCCAGTACTTC. Residues: CASRPQGEETQYF.

The chain recombines TRBV2 with TRBJ1-2, with D possibly TRBD1 on 5 matching bases. Trimming cost V 6 bases and J 5 bases, with 19 bases left between them. Germline lookup yields CDR1 SNHLY and CDR2 FYNNEI. The CDR3 extends over 15 amino acids. This chain's CDR3 is CASSSTGTSDYGYTF. CDR3 DNA sequence: TGTGCCAGCAGCTCTACCGGGACTAGCGATTATGGCTACACCTTC.

This clone was found a few times. V and J are TRBV2 and TRBJ1-6; D not resolved. CDR1 and CDR2 from the germline V gene are SNHLY and FYNNEI. CDR3 length: 13 residues. Trimming took 3 bases from V and 6 from J, leaving 6 bases between them. CDR3 nucleotides: TGTGCCAGCAGTGATACTATTAATTCACCCCTCCACTTT. This gives the protein CASSDTINSPLHF.

This chain uses TRBV9 with TRBJ2-1; 8 nucleotides line up with TRBD2. The CDR3 consists of 15 residues. The V gene's germline CDR1 is SGDLS and CDR2 YYNGEE. V was pared by 0 bases and J by 7 bases, with 6 bases of the junction left unmatched. Here the CDR3 DNA reads TGTGCCAGCAGCGTAGGCGGGGGGACGATTAATGAGCAGTTCTTC. Its translation is CASSVGGGTINEQFF.

In nucleotides, the CDR3 is TGTGCCAGCAGTGAGATAGCAGGGGGAGGGGGCAATCAGCCCCAGCATTTT. It specifies CASSEIAGGGGNQPQHF. The chain couples TRBV2 to TRBJ1-5, with TRBD1 matching over 7 bases. CDR3 size: 17 residues. The V segment lost 3 bases and the J segment 2 bases; nucleotides outside the gene matches: 10. Germline V lookup: CDR1 SNHLY, CDR2 FYNNEI.

The V call is TRBV6-2 or TRBV6-3, the J call TRBJ2-5, with TRBD1 matching over 9 bases. Per germline, CDR1 MNHEY and CDR2 SVGEGT. V shed 6 bases, J shed 5 bases, and the junction held 7 bases outside the gene matches. There are 14 residues in the CDR3. The CDR3 spells CASSWSGTGETQYF. The DNA for the CDR3 is TGTGCCAGCAGCTGGTCCGGGACAGGGGAGACCCAGTACTTC.